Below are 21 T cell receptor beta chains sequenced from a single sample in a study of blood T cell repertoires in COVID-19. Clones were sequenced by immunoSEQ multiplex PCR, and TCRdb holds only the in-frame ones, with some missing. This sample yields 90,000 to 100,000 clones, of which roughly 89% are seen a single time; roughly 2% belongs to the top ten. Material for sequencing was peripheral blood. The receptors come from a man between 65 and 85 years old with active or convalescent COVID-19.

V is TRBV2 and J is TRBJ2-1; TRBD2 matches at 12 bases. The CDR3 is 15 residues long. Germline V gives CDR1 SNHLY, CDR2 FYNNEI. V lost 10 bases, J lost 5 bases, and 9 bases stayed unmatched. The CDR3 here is CAIRRGLAGNNEQFF. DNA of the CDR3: TGTGCCATCCGACGCGGACTAGCGGGAAACAATGAGCAGTTCTTC.

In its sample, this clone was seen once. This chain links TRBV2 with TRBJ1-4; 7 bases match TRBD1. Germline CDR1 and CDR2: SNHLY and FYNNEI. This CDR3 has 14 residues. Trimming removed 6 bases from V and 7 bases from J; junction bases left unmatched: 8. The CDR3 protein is CASRWDRVLEKLFF. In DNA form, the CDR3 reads TGTGCCAGCAGATGGGACAGAGTCCTTGAAAAACTGTTTTTT.

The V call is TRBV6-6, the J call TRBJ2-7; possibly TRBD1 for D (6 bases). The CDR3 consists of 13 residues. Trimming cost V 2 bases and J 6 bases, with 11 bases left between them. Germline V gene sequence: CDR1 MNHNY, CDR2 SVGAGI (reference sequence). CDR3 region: CASSYGSGAEQYF. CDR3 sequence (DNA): TGTGCCAGCAGTTACGGGTCAGGGGCCGAGCAGTACTTC.

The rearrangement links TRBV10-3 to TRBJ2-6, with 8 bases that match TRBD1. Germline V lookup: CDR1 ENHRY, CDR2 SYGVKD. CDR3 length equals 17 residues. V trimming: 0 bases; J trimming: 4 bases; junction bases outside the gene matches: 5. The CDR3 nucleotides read TGTGCCATCAGTGAGTCGTCGGACAGGGCCGGGGCCAACGTCCTGACTTTC. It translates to CAISESSDRAGANVLTF.

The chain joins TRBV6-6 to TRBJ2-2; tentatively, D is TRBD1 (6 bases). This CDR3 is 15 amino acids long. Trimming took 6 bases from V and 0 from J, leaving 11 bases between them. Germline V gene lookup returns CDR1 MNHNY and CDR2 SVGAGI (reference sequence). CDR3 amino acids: CASRNQGTNTGELFF. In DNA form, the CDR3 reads TGTGCCAGCAGGAACCAGGGGACGAACACCGGGGAGCTGTTTTTT.

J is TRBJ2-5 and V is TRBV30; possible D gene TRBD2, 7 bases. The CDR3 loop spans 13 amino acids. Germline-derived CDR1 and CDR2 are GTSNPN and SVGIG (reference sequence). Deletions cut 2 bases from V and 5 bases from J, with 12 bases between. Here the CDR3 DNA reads TGTGCCTGGAGTCGGGGGGCGGGGGAGACCCAGTACTTC. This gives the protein CAWSRGAGETQYF.

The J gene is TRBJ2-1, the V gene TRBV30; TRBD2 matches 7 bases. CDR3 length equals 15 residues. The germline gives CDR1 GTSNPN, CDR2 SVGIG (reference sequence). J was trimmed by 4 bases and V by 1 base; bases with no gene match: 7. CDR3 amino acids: CAWSAPAGNYNEQFF. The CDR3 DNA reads TGTGCCTGGAGTGCCCCAGCGGGGAATTACAATGAGCAGTTCTTC.

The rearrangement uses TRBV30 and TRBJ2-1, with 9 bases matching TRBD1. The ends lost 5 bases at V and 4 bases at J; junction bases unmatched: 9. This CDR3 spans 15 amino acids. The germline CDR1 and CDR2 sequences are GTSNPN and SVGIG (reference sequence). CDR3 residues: CAWVTGQGVYNEQFF. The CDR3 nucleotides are TGTGCCTGGGTGACGGGACAGGGCGTTTACAATGAGCAGTTCTTC.

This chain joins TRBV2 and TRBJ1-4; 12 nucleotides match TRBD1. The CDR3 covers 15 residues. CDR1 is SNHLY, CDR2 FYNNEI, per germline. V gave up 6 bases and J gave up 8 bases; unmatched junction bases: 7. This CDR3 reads CASRTGTGGREKLFF. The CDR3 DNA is TGTGCCAGCAGAACCGGGACAGGGGGCCGGGAAAAACTGTTTTTT.

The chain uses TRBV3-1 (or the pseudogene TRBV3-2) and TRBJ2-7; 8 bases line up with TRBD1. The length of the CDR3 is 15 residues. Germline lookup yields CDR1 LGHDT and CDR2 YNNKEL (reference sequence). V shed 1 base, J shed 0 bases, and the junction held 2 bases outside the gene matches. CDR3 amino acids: CASSQGGTGSYEQYF. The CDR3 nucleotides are TGTGCCAGCAGCCAAGGCGGGACAGGCTCCTACGAGCAGTACTTC.

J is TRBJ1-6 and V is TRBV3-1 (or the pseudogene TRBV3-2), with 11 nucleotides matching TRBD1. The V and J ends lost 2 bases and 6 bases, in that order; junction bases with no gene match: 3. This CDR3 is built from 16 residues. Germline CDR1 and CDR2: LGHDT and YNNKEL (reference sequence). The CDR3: CASSQRGTGGNSPLHF. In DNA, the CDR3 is TGTGCCAGCAGCCAAAGGGGGACAGGGGGTAATTCACCCCTCCACTTT.

CDR3 loop: CASSARGGGGTEAFF. The CDR3 nucleotides read TGCGCCAGCAGCGCAAGGGGGGGCGGGGGCACTGAAGCTTTCTTT. The chain couples TRBV5-1 to TRBJ1-1; the D gene is possibly TRBD1 (6 bases). Germline V gene lookup returns CDR1 SGHRS and CDR2 YFSETQ. The ends were cut back, 4 bases at V and 4 bases at J, with 17 bases in the middle. The CDR3 contains 15 residues.

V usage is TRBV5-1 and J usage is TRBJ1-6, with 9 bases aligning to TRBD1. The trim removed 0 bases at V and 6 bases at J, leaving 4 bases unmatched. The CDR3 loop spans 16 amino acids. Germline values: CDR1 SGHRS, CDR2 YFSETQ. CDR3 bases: TGCGCCAGCAGCTTGGCCGGGACAGGGCCTAATTCACCCCTCCACTTT. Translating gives CASSLAGTGPNSPLHF.

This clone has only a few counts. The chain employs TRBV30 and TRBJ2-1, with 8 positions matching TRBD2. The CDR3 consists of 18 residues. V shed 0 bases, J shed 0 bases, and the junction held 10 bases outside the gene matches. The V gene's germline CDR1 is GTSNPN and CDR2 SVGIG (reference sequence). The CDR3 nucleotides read TGTGCCTGGAGTGTACGCAGGACGGGGGGGTTCTCCTACAATGAGCAGTTCTTC. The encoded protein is CAWSVRRTGGFSYNEQFF.

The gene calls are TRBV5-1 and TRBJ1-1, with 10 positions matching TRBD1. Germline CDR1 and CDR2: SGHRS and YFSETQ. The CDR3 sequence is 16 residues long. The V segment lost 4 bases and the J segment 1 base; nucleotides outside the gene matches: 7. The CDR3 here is CASSRTGGAGNTEAFF. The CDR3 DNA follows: TGCGCCAGCAGCCGGACAGGGGGGGCTGGGAACACTGAAGCTTTCTTT.

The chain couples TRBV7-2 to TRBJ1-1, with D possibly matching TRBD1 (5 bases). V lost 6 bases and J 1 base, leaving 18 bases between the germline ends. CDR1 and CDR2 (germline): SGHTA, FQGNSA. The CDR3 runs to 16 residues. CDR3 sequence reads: CASRPGGAGGNTEAFF. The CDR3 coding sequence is TGTGCCAGCAGACCCGGCGGGGCAGGCGGGAACACTGAAGCTTTCTTT.

The CDR3 protein is CASSPRRGEAYTEAFF. The CDR3 nucleotides are TGTGCCAGTAGTCCTCGGAGGGGAGAGGCGTACACTGAAGCTTTCTTT. The chain couples TRBV19 to TRBJ1-1, with D tentatively TRBD1 (5 bases). Deletions cut 5 bases from V and 3 bases from J, with 19 bases between. The V gene's germline CDR1 is LNHDA and CDR2 SQIVND (reference sequence). The CDR3 length is 16 residues. The variable domain in full, completed from reference TRBV19 and TRBJ1-1, reads DGGITQSPKYLFRKEGQNVTLSCEQNLNHDAMYWYRQDPGQGLRLIYYSQIVNDFQKGDIAEGYSVSREKKESFPLTVTSAQKNPTAFYLCASSPRRGEAYTEAFFGQGTRLTVV.

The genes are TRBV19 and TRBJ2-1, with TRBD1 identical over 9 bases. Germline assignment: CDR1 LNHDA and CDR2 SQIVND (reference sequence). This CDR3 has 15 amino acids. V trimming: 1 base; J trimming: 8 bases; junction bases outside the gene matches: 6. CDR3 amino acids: CASSIGDRESDEQFF. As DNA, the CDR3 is TGTGCCAGTAGTATAGGGGACAGGGAAAGCGATGAGCAGTTCTTC. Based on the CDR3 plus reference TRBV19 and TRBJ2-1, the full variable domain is DGGITQSPKYLFRKEGQNVTLSCEQNLNHDAMYWYRQDPGQGLRLIYYSQIVNDFQKGDIAEGYSVSREKKESFPLTVTSAQKNPTAFYLCASSIGDRESDEQFFGPGTRLTVL.

The CDR3 nucleotides are TGTGCCAGCAGCCTACCCGGGACAGGGCTCACAGATACGCAGTATTTT. This sequence encodes CASSLPGTGLTDTQYF. The genes are TRBV3-1 (or the pseudogene TRBV3-2) and TRBJ2-3; 9 nucleotides align to TRBD1. The CDR3 is 16 amino acids. With 4 bases clipped from V and 2 bases from J, the junction kept 7 bases outside the gene matches. Germline V gene data show CDR1 as LGHDT and CDR2 as YNNKEL (reference sequence).

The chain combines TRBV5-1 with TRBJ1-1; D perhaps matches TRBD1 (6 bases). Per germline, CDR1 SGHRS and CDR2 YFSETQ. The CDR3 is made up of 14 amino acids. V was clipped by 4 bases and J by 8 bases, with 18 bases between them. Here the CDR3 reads CASSDQGPPSEAFF. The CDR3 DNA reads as TGCGCCAGCAGCGACCAGGGGCCGCCGTCGGAAGCTTTCTTT.

The CDR3 DNA is TGTGCCAGCAGCGTAGAGTACAGCAACTACGAGCAGTACTTC. This translates into CASSVEYSNYEQYF. This sequence joins TRBV9 and TRBJ2-7; D is unresolved. Trimming took 0 bases from V and 3 from J, leaving 10 bases between them. This CDR3 is built from 14 residues. Germline assignment: CDR1 SGDLS and CDR2 YYNGEE.